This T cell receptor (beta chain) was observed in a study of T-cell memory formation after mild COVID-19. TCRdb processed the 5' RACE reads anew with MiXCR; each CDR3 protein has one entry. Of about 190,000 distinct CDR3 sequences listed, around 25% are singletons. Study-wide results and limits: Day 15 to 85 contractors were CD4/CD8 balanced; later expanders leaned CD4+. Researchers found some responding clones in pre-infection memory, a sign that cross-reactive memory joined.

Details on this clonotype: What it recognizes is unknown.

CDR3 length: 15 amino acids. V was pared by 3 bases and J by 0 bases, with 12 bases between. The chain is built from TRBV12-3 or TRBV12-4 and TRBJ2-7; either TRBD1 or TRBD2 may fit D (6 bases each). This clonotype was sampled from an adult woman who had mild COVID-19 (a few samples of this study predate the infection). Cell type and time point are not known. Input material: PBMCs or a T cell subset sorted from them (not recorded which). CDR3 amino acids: CASSFRGPASYEQYF. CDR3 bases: TGTGCCAGCAGTTTCCGGGGGCCGGCCTCCTACGAGCAGTACTTC.